This T cell receptor beta chain comes out of a study of radiation and T cells in renal cell carcinoma. A note on this clone: Its matching antigen is unknown.

The data were produced by immunoSEQ multiplex PCR, yet TCRdb's version contains in-frame clones alone and is incomplete. The sample has about 20,000 clones; approximately 60% are singletons. Treatment of the sample: 15 Gy SBRT to primary tumor, nephrectomy 4 weeks later. Nephrectomy followed 15 Gy stereotactic body radiation by 4 weeks. Trimming cost V 3 bases and J 4 bases; bases outside gene matches: 2. The CDR3 runs to 14 residues. Germline V gene data show CDR1 as KGHSH and CDR2 as LQKENI. General observations from the study: Irradiated tumors held more dominant CDR3 motifs than control tumors. Irradiated tumors had higher TCR clonality than control tumors.

The source was tumor tissue, collected from a patient whose treatment included radiotherapy and nephrectomy. The receptor was derived from a woman in her seventies with renal cell carcinoma. The chain couples TRBV18 to TRBJ2-1, with 8 bases fitting TRBD2. CDR3 amino acids: CASSPGLDYNEQFF. The CDR3 DNA is TGTGCCAGCTCACCGGGACTAGATTACAATGAGCAGTTCTTC.